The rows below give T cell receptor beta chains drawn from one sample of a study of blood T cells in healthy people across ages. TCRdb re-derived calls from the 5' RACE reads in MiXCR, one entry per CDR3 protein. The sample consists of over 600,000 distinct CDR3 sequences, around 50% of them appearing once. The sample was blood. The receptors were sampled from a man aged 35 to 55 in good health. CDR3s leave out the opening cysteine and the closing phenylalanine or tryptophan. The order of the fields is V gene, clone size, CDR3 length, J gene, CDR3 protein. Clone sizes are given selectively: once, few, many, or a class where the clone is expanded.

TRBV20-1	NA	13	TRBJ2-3	SARGGATSTDTQY
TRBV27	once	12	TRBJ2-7	ASSLSPDAYEQY
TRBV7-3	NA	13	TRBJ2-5	ASSLAGGPPETQY
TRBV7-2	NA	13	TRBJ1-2	ASSLGVQVNYGYT
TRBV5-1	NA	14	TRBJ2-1	ASSLFGGGTYNEQF
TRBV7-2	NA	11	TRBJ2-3	ASGQENTDTQY
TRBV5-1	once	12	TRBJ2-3	ASSSLTDTDTQY
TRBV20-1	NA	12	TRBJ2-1	SATLGVTQETQF
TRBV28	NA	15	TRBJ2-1	ASSLRARLAGWNEQF
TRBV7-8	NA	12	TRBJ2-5	ASSLVPRVETQY
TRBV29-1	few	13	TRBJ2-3	SVEARDRGVDTQY
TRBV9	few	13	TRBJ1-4	ASSVGQISNEKLF
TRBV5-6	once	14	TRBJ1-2	ASSPGLGDANYGYT
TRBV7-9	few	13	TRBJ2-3	ASSPLAGGRSTQY
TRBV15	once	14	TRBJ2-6	ATSRSGPPGANVLT
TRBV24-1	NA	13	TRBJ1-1	ATSDPNRGATEAF
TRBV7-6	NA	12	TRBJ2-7	ASGLAGGPQEQY
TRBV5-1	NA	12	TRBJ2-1	ASSLRGSANEQF
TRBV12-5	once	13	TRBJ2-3	ASGLSRGLRGTQY
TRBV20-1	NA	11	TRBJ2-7	SATRDRSYEQY
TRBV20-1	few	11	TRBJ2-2	SARRQGIGELF
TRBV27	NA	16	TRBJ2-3	ASSFSGLAGGYTDTQY
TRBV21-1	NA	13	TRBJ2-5	ASSKLSGYQETQY
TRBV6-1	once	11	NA	ASSARGFGEQY
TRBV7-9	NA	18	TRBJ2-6	ASSSVGKETRWSGANVLT
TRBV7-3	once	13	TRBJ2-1	ASSDKAGYLNEQF
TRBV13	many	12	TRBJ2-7	ASSLGQSSYEQY
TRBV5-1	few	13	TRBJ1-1	ASSLAQTGDTEAF
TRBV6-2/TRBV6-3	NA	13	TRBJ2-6	ASSYSGTGANVLT
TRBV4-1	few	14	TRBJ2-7	ASSPAWGDIIYEQY
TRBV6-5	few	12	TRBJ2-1	ASSIRGTYNEQF
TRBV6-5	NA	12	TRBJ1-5	ASSPRDLGGPQH
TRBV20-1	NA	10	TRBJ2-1	SAARVIDEQF
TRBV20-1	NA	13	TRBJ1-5	SASSVRGPNQPQH
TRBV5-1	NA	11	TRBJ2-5	ASSLELQGPQY
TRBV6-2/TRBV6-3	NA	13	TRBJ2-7	ASSYNQGFTYEQY
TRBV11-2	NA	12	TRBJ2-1	ATQGRVTRNEQF
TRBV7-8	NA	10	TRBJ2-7	ASSLDREEQY
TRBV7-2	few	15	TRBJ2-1	ASSLALAGDFYNEQF
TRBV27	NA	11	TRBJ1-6	ASSFQVNSPLH
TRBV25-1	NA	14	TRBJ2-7	ASSVRLAGGLTEQY
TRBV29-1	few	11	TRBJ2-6	SVGHSRLDVLT
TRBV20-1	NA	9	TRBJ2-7	SAWTGYEQY
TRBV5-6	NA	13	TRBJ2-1	ASSWAGQVKDEQF
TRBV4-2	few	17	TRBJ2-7	ASSQEPLLAGGIMYEQY
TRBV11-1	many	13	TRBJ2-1	ASSRLAGAYNEQF
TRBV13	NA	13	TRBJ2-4	ASSEFGLAKNIQY
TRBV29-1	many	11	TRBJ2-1	SVAGLIVNEQF
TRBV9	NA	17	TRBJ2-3	ASSVESVGALTLTDTQY
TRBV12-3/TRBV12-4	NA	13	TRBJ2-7	ASSLGDGLSYEQY
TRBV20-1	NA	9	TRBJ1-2	SASAGNGYT
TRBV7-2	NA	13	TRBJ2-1	ASSLRQGARREQF
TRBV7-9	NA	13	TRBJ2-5	ASSPSPGEKETQY
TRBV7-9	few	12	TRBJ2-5	ASSLVQATETQY
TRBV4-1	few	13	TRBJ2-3	ASSQASPGRDTQY